Sequencing of this TCR beta chain was carried out in a study of cytomegalovirus exposure and HLA in healthy donors. Germline CDR1 and CDR2: SGHNT and YYREEE (reference sequence). V was trimmed by 2 bases and J by 6 bases, leaving 15 bases between them. The CDR3 runs to 14 residues. The PCR used 60 Vbeta and 13 Jbeta primers. TCRdb's table, derived via immunoSEQ multiplex PCR, lists solely in-frame clones and lacks some. Seen here are around 170,000 clones, 65% to 85% observed once, and the top ten hold 2% to 2.5%. This clonotype was obtained from a man aged 55 to 70 in good health and CMV-seronegative. This sequence joins TRBV5-4 and TRBJ2-7, with a possible D match to TRBD2 (5 bases). The sample consisted of PBMCs. As DNA, the CDR3 is TGTGCCAGCAGCTTTCGGACTTCGGGCTCCGAGCAGTACTTC. As protein: CASSFRTSGSEQYF. Full variable domain (remainder filled in from reference TRBV5-4 and TRBJ2-7): ETGVTQSPTHLIKTRGQQVTLRCSSQSGHNTVSWYQQALGQGPQFIFQYYREEENGRGNFPPRFSGLQFPNYSSELNVNALELDDSALYLCASSFRTSGSEQYFGPGTRLTVT.